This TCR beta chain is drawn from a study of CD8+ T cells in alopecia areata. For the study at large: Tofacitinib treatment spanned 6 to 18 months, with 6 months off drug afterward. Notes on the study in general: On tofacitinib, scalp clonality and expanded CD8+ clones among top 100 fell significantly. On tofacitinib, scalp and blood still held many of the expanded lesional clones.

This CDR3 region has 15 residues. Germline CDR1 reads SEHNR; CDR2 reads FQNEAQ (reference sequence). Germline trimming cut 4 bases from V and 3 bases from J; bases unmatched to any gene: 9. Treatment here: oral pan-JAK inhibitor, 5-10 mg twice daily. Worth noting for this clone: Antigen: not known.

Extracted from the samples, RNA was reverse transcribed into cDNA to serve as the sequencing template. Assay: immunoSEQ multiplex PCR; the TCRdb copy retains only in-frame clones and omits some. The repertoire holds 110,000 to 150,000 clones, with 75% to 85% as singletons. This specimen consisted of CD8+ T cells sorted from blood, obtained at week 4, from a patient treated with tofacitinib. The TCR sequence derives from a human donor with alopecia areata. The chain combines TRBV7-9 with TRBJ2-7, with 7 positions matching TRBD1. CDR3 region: CASSSGQLPFYEQYF. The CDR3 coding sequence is TGTGCCAGCAGCTCGGGACAGTTACCGTTCTACGAGCAGTACTTC.